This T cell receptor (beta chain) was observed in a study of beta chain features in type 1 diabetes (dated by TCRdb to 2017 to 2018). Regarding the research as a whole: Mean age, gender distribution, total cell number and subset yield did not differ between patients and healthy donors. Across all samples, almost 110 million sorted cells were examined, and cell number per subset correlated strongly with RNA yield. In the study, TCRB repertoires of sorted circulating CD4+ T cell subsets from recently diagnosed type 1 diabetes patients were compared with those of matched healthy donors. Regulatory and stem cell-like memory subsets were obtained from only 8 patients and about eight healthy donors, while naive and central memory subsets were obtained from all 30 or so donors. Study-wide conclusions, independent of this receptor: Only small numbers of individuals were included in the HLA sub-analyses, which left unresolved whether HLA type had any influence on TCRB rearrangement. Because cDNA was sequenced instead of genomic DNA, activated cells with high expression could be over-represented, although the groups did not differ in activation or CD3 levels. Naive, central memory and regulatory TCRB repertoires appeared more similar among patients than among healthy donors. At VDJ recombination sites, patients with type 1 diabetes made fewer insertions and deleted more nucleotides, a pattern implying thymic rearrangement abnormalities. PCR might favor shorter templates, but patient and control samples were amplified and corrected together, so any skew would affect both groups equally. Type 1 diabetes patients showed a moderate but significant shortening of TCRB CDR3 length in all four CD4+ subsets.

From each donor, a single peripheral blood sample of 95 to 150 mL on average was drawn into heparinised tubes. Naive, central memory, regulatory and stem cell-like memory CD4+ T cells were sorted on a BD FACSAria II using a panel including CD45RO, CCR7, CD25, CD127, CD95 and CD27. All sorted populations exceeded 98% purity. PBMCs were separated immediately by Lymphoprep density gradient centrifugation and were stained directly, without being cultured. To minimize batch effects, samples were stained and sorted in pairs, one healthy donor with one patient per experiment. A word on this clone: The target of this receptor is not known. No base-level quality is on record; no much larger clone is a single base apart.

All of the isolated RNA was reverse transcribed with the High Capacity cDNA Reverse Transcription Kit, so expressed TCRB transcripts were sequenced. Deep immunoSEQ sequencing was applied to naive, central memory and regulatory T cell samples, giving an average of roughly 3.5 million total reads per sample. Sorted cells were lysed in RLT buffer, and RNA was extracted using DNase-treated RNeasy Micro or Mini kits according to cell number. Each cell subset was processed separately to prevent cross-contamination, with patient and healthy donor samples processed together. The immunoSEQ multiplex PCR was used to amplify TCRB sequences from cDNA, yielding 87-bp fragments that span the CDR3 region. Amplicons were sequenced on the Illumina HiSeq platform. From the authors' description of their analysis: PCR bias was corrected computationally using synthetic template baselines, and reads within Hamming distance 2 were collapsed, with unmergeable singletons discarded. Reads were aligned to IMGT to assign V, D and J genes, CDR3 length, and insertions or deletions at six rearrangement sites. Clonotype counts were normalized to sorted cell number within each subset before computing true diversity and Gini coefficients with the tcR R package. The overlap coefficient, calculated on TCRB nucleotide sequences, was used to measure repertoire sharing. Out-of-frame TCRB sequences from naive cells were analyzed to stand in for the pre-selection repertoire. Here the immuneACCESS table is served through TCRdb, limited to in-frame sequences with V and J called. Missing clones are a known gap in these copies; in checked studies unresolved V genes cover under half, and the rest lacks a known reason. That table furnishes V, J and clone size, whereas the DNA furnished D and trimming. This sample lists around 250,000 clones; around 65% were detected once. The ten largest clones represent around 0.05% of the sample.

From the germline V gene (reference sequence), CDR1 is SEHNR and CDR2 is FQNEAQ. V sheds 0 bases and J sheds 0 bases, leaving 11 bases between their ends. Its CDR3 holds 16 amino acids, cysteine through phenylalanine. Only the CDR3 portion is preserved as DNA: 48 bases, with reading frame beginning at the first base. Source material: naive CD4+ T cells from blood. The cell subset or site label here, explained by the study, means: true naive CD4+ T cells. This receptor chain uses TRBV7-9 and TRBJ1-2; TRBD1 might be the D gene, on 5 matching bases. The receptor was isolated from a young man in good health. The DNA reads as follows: TGTGCCAGCAGCTTAGCGGGGACTCAAGCTAACTATGGCTACACCTTC. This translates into CASSLAGTQANYGYTF.